This T cell receptor (beta chain) derives from a study of regulatory T cells in long-lasting Graves disease. Whole-study context: It was over 5 years of antithyroid drugs, with positive TSH receptor antibodies, that meant persistent Graves' disease.

In building TCR beta libraries, iRepertoire HTBI primers were used together with Arm-PCR of CDR3 regions. TCRdb ran MiXCR on the multiplex PCR reads and lists one entry per CDR3 protein. The sample contains hundreds of thousands of distinct CDR3 sequences, 15% to 20% of which appear only once. Time point of the sample: persistent/refractory GD, antithyroid drugs over 5 years with positive TRAb. RNA extracted from PBMCs served as the sequencing template. The CDR3 length is 14 residues. From germline, CDR1 is DFQATT and CDR2 SNEGSKA (reference sequence). The ends were cut back, 5 bases at V and 6 bases at J, with 19 bases in the middle.

This chain joins TRBV20-1 and TRBJ1-2, with D maybe TRBD1 (6 bases). This receptor was identified in a female donor with Graves disease. The specimen comprised peripheral blood mononuclear cells (PBMCs), sampled when the disease was refractory, from a patient treated with antithyroid drugs. The CDR3 spells CSAPNRRGGHGYTF. For the CDR3, the DNA is TGCAGTGCTCCAAATCGACGGGGGGGCCATGGCTACACCTTC.